These T cell receptor beta chains were read from a single sample in a study of blood T cell repertoires in COVID-19. Clones were read by immunoSEQ multiplex PCR, and TCRdb kept only the in-frame ones, dropping some. The sample consists of roughly 43,000 clones, roughly 85% of them appearing once. The sequenced sample was peripheral blood. The receptors stem from a woman in her 70s in a cohort sampled during active COVID-19. CDR3s include the opening cysteine and the closing phenylalanine or tryptophan. D genes are given only for firm matches. Only part of the rows carry a size: once, few, many, or a class if the clone is expanded.

d_call clone_size j_call v_call cdr3_nt cdr3_aa
TRBD1 NA TRBJ1-1 TRBV19 TGTGCCAGTAGTATCGGACAGGGGGTAGCGAACACTGAAGCTTTCTTT CASSIGQGVANTEAFF
TRBD2 NA TRBJ2-1 TRBV7-2 TGTGCCAGCAGCTTAGCGTTTGGGGCTAGCGGGAGTAATGAGCAGTTCTTC CASSLAFGASGSNEQFF
NA NA TRBJ1-2 TRBV4-2 TGTGCCAGCAGCCAAGATCTGGAGTACTATGGCTACACCTTC CASSQDLEYYGYTF
NA NA TRBJ2-7 TRBV12-2 TGTGCAAGTCGCTTTTGCCGGGACACCGTCCGAGGATCCTACGAGCAGTACTTC CASRFCRDTVRGSYEQYF
NA NA TRBJ1-3 TRBV19 TGTGCCAGTAGTAGCAGACAGCTCCACTCTGGAAACACCATATATTTT CASSSRQLHSGNTIYF
TRBD2 NA TRBJ2-3 TRBV29-1 TGCAGCGTGACTAGCGGACTTAGCACAGATACGCAGTATTTT CSVTSGLSTDTQYF
TRBD2 once TRBJ2-7 TRBV4-1 TGCGCCAGCAGCCCCGGGGGGGAGAACCTTAGCTACGAGCAGTACTTC CASSPGGENLSYEQYF
TRBD1 NA TRBJ2-1 TRBV19 TGTGCCAGTAAGGACAGGGGTGCGGTATCCTACAATGAGCAGTTCTTC CASKDRGAVSYNEQFF
NA NA TRBJ2-5 TRBV19 TGTGCCAGTAGTATGGATCAGGGGCGCAGAAAGACCCAGTACTTC CASSMDQGRRKTQYF
NA NA TRBJ2-3 TRBV10-2 TGCGCCAGCAGTGAGTCGGTAGTCAGCACAGATACGCAGTATTTT CASSESVVSTDTQYF
NA NA TRBJ2-7 TRBV7-3 TGTGCCAGCAGCTTAACGCCATCCTATTCCCGATGCGAGCAGTACTTC CASSLTPSYSRCEQYF
NA NA TRBJ2-5 TRBV18 TGTGCCAGCTCACCTACCGGAGAGACCCAGTACTTC CASSPTGETQYF
NA NA TRBJ1-2 TRBV29-1 TGCAGCGTTGATGGGGGGGGCTATGGCTACACCTTC CSVDGGGYGYTF
TRBD1 NA TRBJ1-2 TRBV5-1 TGCGCCAGCAGCCCGCGCCGGGACAGGTATGGCTACACCTTC CASSPRRDRYGYTF
TRBD2 NA TRBJ2-7 TRBV6-5 TGTGCCAGCAATAGACTAGCGGGGAGTTCCTACGAGCAGTACTTC CASNRLAGSSYEQYF
NA NA TRBJ2-7 TRBV18 TGTGCCAGCTCAGGGCCCCGGGGGAACGAGCAGTACTTC CASSGPRGNEQYF
NA NA TRBJ1-4 TRBV30 TGTGCCTGGAGTGTATCTGGGGCCGGTAATGAAAAACTGTTTTTT CAWSVSGAGNEKLFF
NA NA TRBJ2-4 TRBV7-9 TGTGCCAGCAGCCCCTCTTTTGGGAGAAACATTCAGTACTTC CASSPSFGRNIQYF
TRBD2 NA TRBJ2-1 TRBV11-3 TGTGCCAGCAGCTCTCGGACTAGCGGGAGGTTAGGTAGGGTCGATGAGCAGTTCTTC CASSSRTSGRLGRVDEQFF
TRBD1 NA TRBJ2-5 TRBV2 TGTGCCAGCAGCCCCGGGACAGGGCCCCAAGAGACCCAGTACTTC CASSPGTGPQETQYF
TRBD2 NA TRBJ2-7 TRBV28 TGTGCCAGCAGTTTAAGAGGCGGGAGTCCCCACGAGCAGTACTTC CASSLRGGSPHEQYF
TRBD1 NA TRBJ2-1 TRBV28 TGTGCCAGCGGGGCCGTCAGAACCGGGACAGGGGGCTATGAGCAGTTCTTC CASGAVRTGTGGYEQFF
NA NA TRBJ2-3 TRBV7-8 TGTGCCAGCAGCAAAGGACAGAACACAGATACGCAGTATTTT CASSKGQNTDTQYF
NA NA TRBJ1-3 TRBV5-5 TGTGCCAGCAGTTCCGACTGGTCCGACACCATATATTTT CASSSDWSDTIYF
TRBD1 NA TRBJ1-4 TRBV28 TGTGCCAGCAGGGGGACAGGGGGCGGCGAAAAACTGTTTTTT CASRGTGGGEKLFF
TRBD1 NA TRBJ1-3 TRBV7-9 TGTGCCAGCAGCGGAGAGACCGGGACAGGGGGAAACACCATATATTTT CASSGETGTGGNTIYF
NA NA TRBJ1-3 TRBV12-3/TRBV12-4 TGTGCCAGCAGTTCAGGTGGTGGAAACACCATATATTTT CASSSGGGNTIYF
NA NA TRBJ1-2 TRBV15 TGTGCCACCAGCAGAGATCTAACAGGGAGGGGCTCCTATGGCTACACCTTC CATSRDLTGRGSYGYTF
NA NA TRBJ2-7 TRBV28 TGTGCCAGCACTCTTACGGACAGACATAACTACGAGCAGTACTTC CASTLTDRHNYEQYF
TRBD2 NA TRBJ2-1 TRBV11-3 TGTGCCAGCAGCTTGAGGGAGGCGGGAGATTTCAATGAGCAGTTCTTC CASSLREAGDFNEQFF
NA NA TRBJ2-2 TRBV10-3 TGTGCCATCAGTGAGCCGAGGCAAAACACCGGGGAGCTGTTTTTT CAISEPRQNTGELFF
TRBD2 NA TRBJ2-1 TRBV29-1 TGCAGCGTTGATAGCGGGCGGCACAATGAGCAGTTCTTC CSVDSGRHNEQFF
TRBD1 once TRBJ2-5 TRBV20-1 TGCAGTGCTAGTGACCGATCCGGGACAGAAGAGACCCAGTACTTC CSASDRSGTEETQYF
TRBD1 NA TRBJ1-2 TRBV7-9 TGTGCCAGCAGTGGACAGGTCGAAGGCTACACCTTC CASSGQVEGYTF
NA NA TRBJ1-1 TRBV3-1/TRBV3-2 TGTGCCAGCAGCCAAGTAACACAGGGTTCTGAAGCTTTCTTT CASSQVTQGSEAFF
NA NA TRBJ2-7 TRBV29-1 TGCAGCGTTACCCGGGACACCGACTACGAGCAGTACTTC CSVTRDTDYEQYF
NA NA TRBJ2-7 TRBV19 TGTGCCAGTAGTAGGGACACCCTACGCCCTCAGTACTTC CASSRDTLRPQYF
TRBD1 NA TRBJ2-5 TRBV3-1/TRBV3-2 TGTGCCAGCAGCCAGGGACAGACCCAAGAGACCCAGTACTTC CASSQGQTQETQYF
TRBD2 NA TRBJ2-3 TRBV5-1 TGCGCCAGCAGCTTGGACGGGACTAGCGGGATTAGCACAGATACGCAGTATTTT CASSLDGTSGISTDTQYF
NA NA TRBJ2-7 TRBV19 TGTGCCAGTAGCCTGGGCAGGGGTTACGAGCAGTACTTC CASSLGRGYEQYF
NA NA TRBJ2-7 TRBV5-1 TGCGCCAGCAGCTTCTCGGCGGGGCCCACCTACGAGCAGTACTTC CASSFSAGPTYEQYF
NA few TRBJ1-2 TRBV7-9 TGTGCCAGCAGCCAAGCGGGGAACTATGGCTACACCTTC CASSQAGNYGYTF
TRBD2 NA TRBJ2-7 TRBV5-6 TGTGCCAGCAGCCCCCGGGGGGGAGCCTACGAGCAGTACTTC CASSPRGGAYEQYF
TRBD2 NA TRBJ2-7 TRBV30 TGTGCCTGGAGTCTAGCGGGCCTCACCTCCTACGAGCAGTACTTC CAWSLAGLTSYEQYF
TRBD1 NA TRBJ1-2 TRBV2 TGTGCCAGCAGACCGGGGACAGGGACGTATGGCTACACCTTC CASRPGTGTYGYTF
NA NA TRBJ2-3 TRBV4-3 TGCGCCAGCAGCCAAGATACGGGGGAGGATACGCAGTATTTT CASSQDTGEDTQYF